One and the same sample provided the 5 T cell receptor beta chains below, sequenced in a study of cytomegalovirus exposure and HLA in healthy donors (dated by TCRdb to about 2017). Library preparation was by the immunoSEQ multiplex PCR assay. A mixture of 60 forward primers for TCR Vbeta segments and 13 reverse primers for TCR Jbeta segments was used in the multiplex PCR. This immuneACCESS table, as held by TCRdb, lists in-frame sequences with V and J called but not all clones. Of the missing ones, under half trace to an unresolved V gene in checked studies; the others have no known cause. This sample lists approximately 110,000 clones; roughly 83% were detected once. 2.5% to 3% of the sample comes from the top ten. Sequencing was performed on PBMCs. Receptor source: a woman aged 18-29 years in good health and CMV-seropositive.

The chain carries TRBV28 and TRBJ1-2; the match to TRBD1 covers 7 bases. The CDR3 runs to 13 residues. Trimming removed 2 bases from V and 8 bases from J; junction bases left unmatched: 5. CDR1 MDHEN and CDR2 SYDVKM come from the germline V gene. CDR3 in DNA: TGTGCCAGCAGTTTAGACAGGGAGGAAGGCTACACCTTC. Protein sequence: CASSLDREEGYTF.

V gene TRBV28 combines with J gene TRBJ1-1, with D possibly matching TRBD1 (6 bases). The CDR3 runs 14 residues. Between the trimmed V and J ends, which lost 8 bases and 3 bases, there was a span of 16 bases. CDR1 is MDHEN, CDR2 SYDVKM, per germline. The CDR3 bases are TGTGCCAGCGGTACTCCAGGGGTCGACACTGAAGCTTTCTTT. Translation: CASGTPGVDTEAFF.

This clone was recorded once. This rearrangement joins TRBV4-2 to TRBJ1-1; 10 bases fit TRBD1. The length of the CDR3 is 17 residues. Trimming at V came to 4 bases and at J to 0 bases, leaving 8 bases not matched to a gene. Looked up from germline, CDR1 is LGHNA and CDR2 is YNFKEQ. CDR3 in DNA: TGTGCCAGCAGCCCGAGGGACAGGGGATTTTTGAACACTGAAGCTTTCTTT. It translates to CASSPRDRGFLNTEAFF.

The V and J genes are TRBV7-3 and TRBJ2-3; 7 positions agree with TRBD2. V shed 5 bases, J shed 2 bases, and the junction held 7 bases outside the gene matches. Germline V gives CDR1 SGHTA, CDR2 FQGTGA. The CDR3 length is 15 residues. The CDR3 nucleotides read TGTGCCAGCAGCGAAACTAGCGTCCACACAGATACGCAGTATTTT. Its protein is CASSETSVHTDTQYF.

As to this clone: The junction departs from germline at one end; a sequencing error may be responsible. The rearrangement links TRBV6-1 to TRBJ2-3; TRBD2 aligns across 7 bases. The germline V gene has CDR1 MNHNS and CDR2 SASEGT. The CDR3 length is 16 residues. The CDR3 DNA is TGTGCCGGCAGTGAACGTCTAGCGGCCCGAACAGATACGCAGTATTTT. This encodes CAGSERLAARTDTQYF.